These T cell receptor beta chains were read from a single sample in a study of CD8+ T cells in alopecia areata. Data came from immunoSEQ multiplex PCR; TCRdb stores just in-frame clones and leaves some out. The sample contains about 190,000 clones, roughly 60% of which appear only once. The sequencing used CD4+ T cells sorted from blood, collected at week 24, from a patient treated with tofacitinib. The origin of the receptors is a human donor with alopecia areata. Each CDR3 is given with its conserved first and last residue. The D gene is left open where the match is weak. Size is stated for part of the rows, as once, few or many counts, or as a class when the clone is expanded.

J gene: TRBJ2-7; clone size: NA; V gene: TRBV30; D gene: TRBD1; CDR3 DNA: TGTGCCTGGAGACCGGGACAGTCCTACGAGCAGTACTTC; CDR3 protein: CAWRPGQSYEQYF
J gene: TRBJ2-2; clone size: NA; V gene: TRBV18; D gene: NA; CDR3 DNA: TGTGCCAGCTCACCAATGCAGACGAACACCGGGGAGCTGTTTTTT; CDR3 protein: CASSPMQTNTGELFF
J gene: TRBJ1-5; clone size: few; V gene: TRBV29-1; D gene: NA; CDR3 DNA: TGCAGCGCCGTGAGCGGTGTCGGCAATCAGCCCCAGCATTTT; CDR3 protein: CSAVSGVGNQPQHF
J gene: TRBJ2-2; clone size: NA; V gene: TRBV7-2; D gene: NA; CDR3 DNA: TGTGCCAGCAGCTTAGCCACCGGGGAGCTGTTTTTT; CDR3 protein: CASSLATGELFF
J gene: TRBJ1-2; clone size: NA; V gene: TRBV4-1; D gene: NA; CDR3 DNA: TGCGCCAGCAGCCAAGAAACAGGGACTTATGGCTACACCTTC; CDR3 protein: CASSQETGTYGYTF
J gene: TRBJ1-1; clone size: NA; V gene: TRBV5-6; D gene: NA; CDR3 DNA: TGTGCCAGCAGCTTGTTGGGGAACACTGAAGCTTTCTTT; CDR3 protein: CASSLLGNTEAFF
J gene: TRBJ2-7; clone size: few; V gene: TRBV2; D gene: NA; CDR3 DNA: TGTGCCAGCAGTGAGATGGGTACGGGACAGCAGTACTTC; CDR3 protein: CASSEMGTGQQYF
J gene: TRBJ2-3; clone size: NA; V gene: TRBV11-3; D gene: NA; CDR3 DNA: TGTGCCAGCAGCTCTACTAGCACAGATACGCAGTATTTT; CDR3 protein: CASSSTSTDTQYF
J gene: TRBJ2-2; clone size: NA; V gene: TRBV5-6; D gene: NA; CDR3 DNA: TGTGCCAGCACCTTTCGAGCCGGGGAGCTGTTTTTT; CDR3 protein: CASTFRAGELFF
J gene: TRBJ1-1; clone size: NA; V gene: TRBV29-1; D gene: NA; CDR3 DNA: TGCAGCGTTGATCAGGGTCTCCTTGAAGCTTTCTTT; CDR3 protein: CSVDQGLLEAFF
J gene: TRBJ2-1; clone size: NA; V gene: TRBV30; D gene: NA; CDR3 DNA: TGTGCCTGGAGTGTACGTGATGAGCAGTTCTTC; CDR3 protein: CAWSVRDEQFF
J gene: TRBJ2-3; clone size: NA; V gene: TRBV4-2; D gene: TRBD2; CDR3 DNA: TGTGCCAGCAGCCCCTCTGCCAGCGGGGGCCCACATACGCAGTATTTT; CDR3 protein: CASSPSASGGPHTQYF
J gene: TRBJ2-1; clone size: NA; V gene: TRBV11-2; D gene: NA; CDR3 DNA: TGTGCCAGCAGCTTAGATCGGCTAGCGAATGAGCAGTTCTTC; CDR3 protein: CASSLDRLANEQFF
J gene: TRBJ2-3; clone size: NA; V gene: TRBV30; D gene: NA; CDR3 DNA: TGTGCCTGGACGACGGGGAGCACACATGCTTCAGATACGCAGTATTTT; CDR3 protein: CAWTTGSTHASDTQYF
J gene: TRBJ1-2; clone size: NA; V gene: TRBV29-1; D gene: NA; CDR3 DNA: TGCAGCGTTGAACGGGGTTTGGATGGCTACACCTTC; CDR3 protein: CSVERGLDGYTF
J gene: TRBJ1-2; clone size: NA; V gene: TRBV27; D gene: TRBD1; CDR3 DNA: TGTGCCAGCAGTCACACCCGGACAGGAGACTATGGCTACACCTTC; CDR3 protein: CASSHTRTGDYGYTF
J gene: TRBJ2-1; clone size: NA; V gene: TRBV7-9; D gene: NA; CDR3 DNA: TGTGCCAGCAGCTGGGGCAGGGATGGTGAGCAGTTCTTC; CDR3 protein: CASSWGRDGEQFF
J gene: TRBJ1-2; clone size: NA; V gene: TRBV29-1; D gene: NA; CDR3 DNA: TGCAGCGTTGAATGGGGATACCATGGCTACACCTTC; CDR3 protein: CSVEWGYHGYTF
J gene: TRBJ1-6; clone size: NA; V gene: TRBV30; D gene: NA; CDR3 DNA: TGTGCCTGGAGGAGGGAGCGGAATTCACCCCTCCACTTT; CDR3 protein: CAWRRERNSPLHF
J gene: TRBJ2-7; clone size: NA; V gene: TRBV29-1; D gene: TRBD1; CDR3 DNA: TGCAGCGTTTTTGACAGGGGAGACGAGCAGTACTTC; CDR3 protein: CSVFDRGDEQYF
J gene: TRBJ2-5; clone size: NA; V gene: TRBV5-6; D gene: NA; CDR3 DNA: TGTGCCAGCAGCTGGGACTACCAAGAGACCCAGTACTTC; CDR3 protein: CASSWDYQETQYF
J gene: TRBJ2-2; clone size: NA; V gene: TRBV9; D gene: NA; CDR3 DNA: TGTGCCAGCAGCCTGGGGGTCGCCGGGGAGCTGTTTTTT; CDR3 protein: CASSLGVAGELFF
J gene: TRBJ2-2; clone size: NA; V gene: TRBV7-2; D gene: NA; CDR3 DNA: TGTGCCAGCAGCTTAGTTTCCCCCGGGGAGCTGTTTTTT; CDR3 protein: CASSLVSPGELFF
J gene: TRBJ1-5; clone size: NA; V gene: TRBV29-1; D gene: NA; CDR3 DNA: TGCAGCGCTGGGACAAGCAATCAGCCCCAGCATTTT; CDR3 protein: CSAGTSNQPQHF
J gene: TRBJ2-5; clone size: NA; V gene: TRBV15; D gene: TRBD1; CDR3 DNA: TGTGCCACCAGCATAGACAGGGGTCAAGAGACCCAGTACTTC; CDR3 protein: CATSIDRGQETQYF
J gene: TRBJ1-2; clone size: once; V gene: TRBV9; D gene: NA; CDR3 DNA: TGTGCCAGCAGCGTAGGAGGCAGAAACTATGGCTACACCTTC; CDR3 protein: CASSVGGRNYGYTF